These 21 T cell receptor beta chains share one sample of origin, sequenced in a study of response to subunit inactivated influenza vaccine. TCRdb passed the RT-PCR reads through MiXCR, listing each CDR3 protein once. Among just under 550,000 distinct CDR3 sequences listed, 20% to 25% were seen once. These sequences were also reported in another study, on T cells expressing NK-cell markers. That study adds: What made the TCR beta cDNA was 5'RACE template switching with UMIs.

Sequencing was performed on CD4+ T cells sorted from PBMCs, taken 11 to 12 days after vaccination. These receptors all stem from a man between 45 and 60 years old who received an inactivated influenza vaccine.

This clonotype was counted a few times. This sequence joins TRBV12-2 and TRBJ1-3. TRBV12-2 is an annotated pseudogene. The CDR3 is 20 amino acids. CDR3 protein: CASRLVKGRLTSLSGNTIYF. CDR3 in DNA: TGTGCAAGTCGCTTAGTGAAAGGAAGGTTAACAAGTCTCTCTGGAAACACCATATATTTT.

This clonotype was counted only a few times. The chain uses TRBV7-2 and TRBJ2-1; possible D gene TRBD1, 6 bases. This CDR3 is built from 15 residues. Germline assignment: CDR1 SGHTA and CDR2 FQGNSA. Between the trimmed V and J ends, which lost 0 bases and 0 bases, there was a span of 6 bases. The CDR3 DNA reads as TGTGCCAGCAGCTTAGCGACAGGCTCCTACAATGAGCAGTTCTTC. It yields the protein CASSLATGSYNEQFF.

The chain employs TRBV11-1 and TRBJ2-1, with a possible D match to TRBD2 (6 bases). The CDR3 length is 18 residues. V lost 6 bases to trimming and J lost 2 bases, with 23 bases between them. Germline assignment: CDR1 SGHAT and CDR2 FQDESV (reference sequence). DNA for the CDR3: TGTGCCAGCAGGCCGAGCGGGCCAGCTAAGCTCGCCTACAATGAGCAGTTCTTC. Its protein is CASRPSGPAKLAYNEQFF.

The count of this clonotype is one. The chain joins TRBV7-9 to TRBJ1-1; TRBD1 is a possible D gene (6 bases). The CDR3 consists of 13 residues. Trimming removed 2 bases at V and 4 bases at J, with 8 bases between. The germline gives CDR1 SEHNR, CDR2 FQNEAQ (reference sequence). DNA for the CDR3: TGTGCCAGCAGCTTAAAGGGGGTCACTGAAGCTTTCTTT. It encodes CASSLKGVTEAFF. Combining the CDR3 with reference TRBV7-9 and TRBJ1-1 gives the whole variable domain DTGVSQNPRHKITKRGQNVTFRCDPISEHNRLYWYRQTLGQGPEFLTYFQNEAQLEKSRLLSDRFSAERPKGSFSTLEIQRTEQGDSAMYLCASSLKGVTEAFFGQGTRLTVV.

The chain is built from TRBV10-1 and TRBJ2-4, with D perhaps TRBD1 or TRBD2 (5 bases each). V lost 3 bases and J 1 base, leaving 13 bases between the germline ends. The V gene's germline CDR1 is WNHNN and CDR2 SYGVQD (reference sequence). This CDR3 is built from 16 residues. CDR3 nucleotide sequence: TGCGCCAGCAGTGACCTAGCCGGGGCCGCCAAAAACATTCAGTACTTC. Translation: CASSDLAGAAKNIQYF.

V gene TRBV20-1 combines with J gene TRBJ2-1, with D possibly TRBD2 on 6 matching bases. The ends were cut back, 2 bases at V and 10 bases at J, with 9 bases in the middle. CDR1 is DFQATT, CDR2 SNEGSKA, per germline (reference sequence). This CDR3 has 11 residues. The CDR3 protein is CSARRDWEQFF. In DNA, the CDR3 is TGCAGTGCTAGACGGGACTGGGAGCAGTTCTTC.

The CDR3 here is CASSKGVYEGGETQYF. The CDR3 DNA sequence: TGTGCCAGCAGCAAAGGAGTGTATGAGGGAGGAGAGACCCAGTACTTC. The chain combines TRBV21-1 with TRBJ2-5; TRBD2 is the table's D call, not checked against the DNA. TRBV21-1 is a known pseudogene. The CDR3 has 16 residues.

This clonotype was seen a handful of times. V usage is TRBV29-1 and J usage is TRBJ2-7; 10 bases align to TRBD1. CDR1 and CDR2 (germline): SQVTM, ANQGSEA. V was pared by 6 bases and J by 4 bases, with 9 bases of the junction left unmatched. This CDR3 region has 14 residues. CDR3 amino acids: CSVLTRTGGYEQYF. CDR3 DNA sequence: TGCAGCGTGTTGACTAGGACAGGGGGTTACGAGCAGTACTTC.

The rearrangement links TRBV28 to TRBJ1-1, with D uncertain. V gave up 6 bases and J gave up 1 base, with 21 bases separating them. Germline V gene lookup returns CDR1 MDHEN and CDR2 SYDVKM. This CDR3 comprises 17 residues. The CDR3 here is CASRALSLLLRNTEAFF. CDR3 DNA: TGTGCCAGCAGGGCCCTGAGCCTTCTTTTGAGGAACACTGAAGCTTTCTTT.

In this sample, this clonotype turned up many times. This chain joins TRBV20-1 and TRBJ2-7; TRBD1 aligns across 9 bases. The germline V gene encodes CDR1 DFQATT and CDR2 SNEGSKA (reference sequence). The CDR3 is made up of 15 amino acids. The J segment lost 1 base and the V segment lost 2 bases, leaving 6 bases of the junction unmatched. The CDR3 DNA follows: TGCAGTGCTAGACCTTTTGACAGGGGGTCCTACGAGCAGTACTTC. Its translation: CSARPFDRGSYEQYF.

The chain combines TRBV25-1 with TRBJ2-7, with D possibly being TRBD1 (6 bases). There are 14 residues in the CDR3. V shed 4 bases and J shed 3 bases, with 13 bases lying between them. Germline V gene data show CDR1 as MGHDK and CDR2 as SYGVNS. The CDR3 loop reads CASSGDRYLYEQYF. Here the CDR3 DNA reads TGTGCCAGCAGTGGAGACAGGTACCTCTACGAGCAGTACTTC.

In nucleotides, the CDR3 is TGCAGTGCCAACGATCCCCGAGGCGATCAGCCCCAGCATTTT. Amino acid sequence: CSANDPRGDQPQHF. The chain has TRBV20-1 and TRBJ1-5; no definite D call. The CDR3 spans 14 residues. V lost 6 bases and J lost 5, with 17 bases in between. Germline values: CDR1 DFQATT, CDR2 SNEGSKA (reference sequence).

The chain links TRBV15 to TRBJ1-1; no firm D call. The CDR3 covers 14 residues. Germline V gene data show CDR1 as LNHNV and CDR2 as YYDKDF (reference sequence). V lost 1 base to trimming and J lost 0 bases, with 6 bases between them. The CDR3 loop reads CATSRASLNTEAFF. CDR3 coding DNA: TGTGCCACCAGCAGAGCCAGCCTGAACACTGAAGCTTTCTTT.

The table lists this clonotype with a few counts. The chain uses TRBV4-3 and TRBJ2-2; D tentatively reads TRBD1 or TRBD2 (5 bases each). V lost 3 bases, J lost 7 bases, and 15 bases lay in between. There are 15 residues in the CDR3. Per the germline V gene, CDR1 is LGHNA and CDR2 is YSLEER. The CDR3 sequence is CASSQGLGGVGELFF. The CDR3 DNA follows: TGCGCCAGCAGCCAGGGTCTTGGGGGAGTCGGGGAGCTGTTTTTT.

This clonotype came up a few times. The rearrangement uses TRBV5-5 and TRBJ2-7; possibly TRBD1 for D (6 bases). Germline CDR1 and CDR2: SGHKS and YYEKEE (reference sequence). This CDR3 comprises 15 residues. Trimming removed 0 bases at V and 0 bases at J, with 10 bases between. CDR3 coding DNA: TGTGCCAGCAGCTTGGCAGGGGAGAGCTCCTACGAGCAGTACTTC. Amino acid sequence: CASSLAGESSYEQYF.

This sequence joins TRBV4-2 and TRBJ2-5; 8 nucleotides match TRBD2. Germline V gene data show CDR1 as LGHNA and CDR2 as YNFKEQ. The CDR3 loop spans 15 amino acids. The junction had 7 bases not matched to a gene; V was cut back by 2 bases and J by 5 bases. CDR3: CASSQRAGGRETQYF. The CDR3 DNA sequence: TGTGCCAGCAGCCAAAGGGCGGGGGGCAGGGAGACCCAGTACTTC.

This clonotype was detected ten times or more. The chain employs TRBV5-1 and TRBJ2-7, with 8 bases that match TRBD1. Germline trimming cut 0 bases from V and 6 bases from J; bases unmatched to any gene: 2. Germline lookup yields CDR1 SGHRS and CDR2 YFSETQ. The CDR3 totals 13 residues. In DNA form, the CDR3 reads TGCGCCAGCAGCTTGGACAGGGGGTCCGAGCAGTACTTC. It encodes CASSLDRGSEQYF.

The CDR3 DNA is TGTGCCAGCAGCCCGCTAAGGACGGCTAATCAGCCCCAGCATTTT. Encoded protein: CASSPLRTANQPQHF. The chain uses TRBV5-5 and TRBJ1-5; the D is unclear. V was shortened by 4 bases and J by 4 bases, with 15 bases between the two germline ends. CDR1 is SGHKS and CDR2 is YYEKEE in the germline V gene (reference sequence). The length of the CDR3 is 15 residues.

The rearrangement uses TRBV5-1 and TRBJ2-2; 7 bases map to TRBD1. The CDR3 runs to 14 residues. J gave up 5 bases and V 2 bases, and 3 bases lay outside the gene matches. Germline V gene sequence: CDR1 SGHRS, CDR2 YFSETQ. For the CDR3, the DNA is TGCGCCAGCAGCTTCACAGGGGAGACCGGGGAGCTGTTTTTT. Its translation is CASSFTGETGELFF.

The rearrangement uses TRBV27 and TRBJ2-7, with TRBD2 matching 11 bases. CDR1 and CDR2 from the germline V gene are MNHEY and SMNVEV (reference sequence). The CDR3 totals 15 residues. V lost 5 bases and J lost 2; bases outside the gene matches: 5. CDR3 sequence (DNA): TGTGCCAGCAGTGACACTAGCGGGAGACCCTACGAGCAGTACTTC. This translates into CASSDTSGRPYEQYF.

The chain recombines TRBV18 with TRBJ2-5, with D possibly called TRBD1 or TRBD2 (6 bases each). V was cut by 3 bases and J by 4 bases, with 15 bases left in between. This CDR3 region has 15 residues. Germline lookup yields CDR1 KGHSH and CDR2 LQKENI. The CDR3 here is CASSPPSQGGETQYF. The CDR3 DNA reads TGTGCCAGCTCACCGCCGTCACAGGGAGGAGAGACCCAGTACTTC.